These 15 T cell receptor beta chains were all obtained from the same sample, sequenced in a study of blood T cells in healthy people across ages. For the second PCR, which ran for 7 to 11 cycles, a sample-barcoded 5' primer and a J-beta primer mix were used. TCRdb analysed the 5' RACE reads with MiXCR anew, one entry per CDR3 protein. The sample has roughly 800,000 distinct CDR3 sequences; around 25% are singletons. These data were also reused for a study on T cells of mothers and their children.

Sequenced sample: blood. Receptors originate from a boy aged 5-17 years in good health.

The V call is TRBV5-1, the J call TRBJ1-2; D is possibly TRBD1 (5 bases). V was pared by 5 bases and J by 2 bases, with 10 bases between. This CDR3 comprises 13 residues. CDR1 and CDR2 (germline): SGHRS, YFSETQ. This CDR3 reads CASRSGTNYGYTF. The CDR3 bases are TGCGCCAGCAGGTCAGGGACCAACTATGGCTACACCTTC. Full variable domain (remainder filled in from reference TRBV5-1 and TRBJ1-2): KAGVTQTPRYLIKTRGQQVTLSCSPISGHRSVSWYQQTPGQGLQFLFEYFSETQRNKGNFPGRFSGRQFSNSRSEMNVSTLELGDSALYLCASRSGTNYGYTFGSGTRLTVV.

The table lists this clonotype with a few counts. The rearrangement joins TRBV30 to TRBJ1-5, with D perhaps matching TRBD1 (5 bases). Trimming cost V 3 bases and J 6 bases, with 15 bases left between them. Per the germline V gene, CDR1 is GTSNPN and CDR2 is SVGIG (reference sequence). The CDR3 extends over 14 amino acids. As DNA, the CDR3 is TGTGCCTGGAGCAGACAGCTAGGCGGTCAGCCCCAGCATTTT. Protein sequence: CAWSRQLGGQPQHF.

The rearrangement links TRBV7-2 to TRBJ1-1; D is unresolved. The germline gives CDR1 SGHTA, CDR2 FQGNSA. V was cut by 5 bases and J by 4 bases, with 14 bases left in between. The CDR3 spans 14 residues. The CDR3: CASSPEVTSTEAFF. The CDR3 nucleotides are TGTGCCAGCAGCCCGGAGGTGACCAGCACTGAAGCTTTCTTT.

This clonotype occurred a few times. This chain links TRBV7-2 with TRBJ2-3; 14 nucleotides line up with TRBD2. CDR3 length equals 18 residues. V lost 4 bases to trimming and J lost 3 bases; unmatched junction nucleotides: 9. Per germline, CDR1 SGHTA and CDR2 FQGNSA. The CDR3 nucleotides read TGTGCCAGCAGCTACCGGACTAGCGGGAGGAGTAGGACAGATACGCAGTATTTT. As protein: CASSYRTSGRSRTDTQYF.

V gene TRBV7-2 combines with J gene TRBJ2-3; the match to TRBD2 covers 10 bases. The CDR3 loop spans 16 amino acids. The V gene end was trimmed by 3 bases and the J gene end by 4 bases; junction bases not matched to a gene: 7. Germline CDR1 reads SGHTA; CDR2 reads FQGNSA. The CDR3 sequence is CASSFKSGGAPDTQYF. The CDR3 coding sequence is TGTGCCAGCAGCTTCAAAAGCGGGGGGGCTCCAGATACGCAGTATTTT.

This clonotype was detected only a few times. V and J are TRBV5-1 and TRBJ2-2; 14 bases agree with TRBD2. After removal of 4 bases from V and 6 bases from J, the junction contained 8 bases not matched to a gene. Per germline, CDR1 SGHRS and CDR2 YFSETQ. The CDR3 has 17 amino acids. The CDR3 DNA sequence: TGCGCCAGCAGCCCAGGACTAGCGGGAGGCTTTGCCGGGGAGCTGTTTTTT. It yields the protein CASSPGLAGGFAGELFF. Full variable domain (remainder filled in from reference TRBV5-1 and TRBJ2-2): KAGVTQTPRYLIKTRGQQVTLSCSPISGHRSVSWYQQTPGQGLQFLFEYFSETQRNKGNFPGRFSGRQFSNSRSEMNVSTLELGDSALYLCASSPGLAGGFAGELFFGEGSRLTVL.

Note on this clonotype: The junction departs from the called germline gene at one end, perhaps through a read error. The V call is TRBV28, the J call TRBJ2-2; 8 bases are shared with TRBD1. CDR1 is MDHEN and CDR2 is SYDVKM in the germline V gene. The CDR3 is 18 residues long. The CDR3, as DNA: TGTGCCAGCAGTTCTCACCGGACAGGGATTCGATACACCGGGGAGCCGTTTTTT. The encoded protein is CASSSHRTGIRYTGEPFF.

The CDR3 loop is CASSLMRGRGYGYTF. The CDR3 DNA follows: TGTGCCAGCAGTTTAATGAGGGGGCGCGGCTATGGCTACACCTTC. This chain joins TRBV12-3 or TRBV12-4 and TRBJ1-2; 7 bases are shared with TRBD1. Trimming at V came to 2 bases and at J to 4 bases, leaving 7 bases not matched to a gene. This CDR3 contains 15 residues.

This clonotype appeared a few times. This chain connects TRBV5-5 to TRBJ1-6; maybe TRBD1 (5 bases). The length of the CDR3 is 15 residues. The ends were cut back, 1 base at V and 6 bases at J, with 11 bases in the middle. Germline V gene lookup returns CDR1 SGHKS and CDR2 YYEKEE (reference sequence). The CDR3 here is CASSLSGGVNSPLHF. CDR3 nucleotide sequence: TGTGCCAGCAGCTTGTCCGGGGGAGTTAATTCACCCCTCCACTTT.

This chain connects TRBV25-1 to TRBJ2-4; D call uncertain. Germline V gene data show CDR1 as MGHDK and CDR2 as SYGVNS. This CDR3 is built from 15 residues. The V and J ends lost 6 bases and 0 bases respectively, with 12 bases between them. In DNA, the CDR3 is TGTGCCAGCAGCCACGCGGCTCTAGCCAAAAACATTCAGTACTTC. Its translation: CASSHAALAKNIQYF.

This clonotype occurred a few times. The CDR3 sequence is CASSPEGTVTDTQYF. The CDR3 bases are TGTGCCAGCAGCCCTGAGGGCACCGTCACAGATACGCAGTATTTT. The chain carries TRBV4-2 and TRBJ2-3, with a weak D call TRBD2 (5 bases). This CDR3 comprises 15 residues. Germline assignment: CDR1 LGHNA and CDR2 YNFKEQ. The germline V and J ends were trimmed by 4 bases and 2 bases, with 13 bases remaining between them.

CDR3 nucleotides: TGTGCCAGCAGTTTTAACAGAAAGCTCCCCTACGAGCAGTACTTC. As protein: CASSFNRKLPYEQYF. The gene calls are TRBV28 and TRBJ2-7; D not resolved. Trimming removed 3 bases at V and 2 bases at J, with 14 bases between. This CDR3 has 15 amino acids. Looked up from germline, CDR1 is MDHEN and CDR2 is SYDVKM.

This clonotype was detected a few times. The V gene is TRBV12-3 or TRBV12-4, the J gene TRBJ1-6; TRBD1 aligns across 7 bases. The CDR3 spans 16 residues. Trimming at V came to 4 bases and at J to 6 bases, leaving 9 bases not matched to a gene. CDR3 DNA: TGTGCCAGCAGTTCGTCGGAATACAGGGGTAATTCACCCCTCCACTTT. Its protein is CASSSSEYRGNSPLHF.

V is TRBV20-1 and J is TRBJ1-2, with D hard to call. CDR1 and CDR2 from the germline V gene are DFQATT and SNEGSKA (reference sequence). V lost 1 base and J lost 8, with 11 bases in between. This CDR3 region has 12 residues. CDR3 amino acids: CSARGTAFGYTF. CDR3 DNA: TGCAGTGCTAGAGGGACGGCGTTCGGCTACACCTTC.

In its sample, this clonotype was seen once. This rearrangement joins TRBV7-9 to TRBJ2-2; D ambiguous. With 10 bases removed from V and 6 bases from J, the gap between germline ends came to 6 bases. Germline values: CDR1 SEHNR, CDR2 FQNEAQ (reference sequence). The CDR3 extends over 10 amino acids. The CDR3 DNA reads TGTGCCATCGATCCCGGGGAGCTGTTTTTT. It codes for CAIDPGELFF.